This T cell receptor beta chain was sequenced for a study of regulatory T cells in long-lasting Graves disease. General study points: Newly diagnosed Graves' patients exceeded persistent ones in TCR diversity. Patients with persistent disease shared fewer than 3,500 public clonotypes, outpacing the approximately 870 shared by new patients.

Library construction for TCR beta used iRepertoire HTBI primers and Arm-PCR of CDR3 regions. One entry per CDR3 protein results from TCRdb running MiXCR on the multiplex PCR reads. The sample shows roughly 300,000 distinct CDR3 sequences, around a fifth of them seen only once. Sample time point: persistent/refractory GD, antithyroid drugs over 5 years with positive TRAb. PBMC-derived RNA was used for the TCR library. This clonotype was recorded at least ten times. The antigen is undetermined. The CDR3 length is 13 residues. CDR1 KGHSH and CDR2 LQKENI come from the germline V gene. V shed 6 bases and J shed 2 bases, with 10 bases lying between them.

The source of this sequence is a female donor with Graves disease. The sequencing here drew on peripheral blood mononuclear cells (PBMCs), taken when the disease was refractory, from a patient treated with antithyroid drugs. This chain links TRBV18 with TRBJ1-2; D may be TRBD1 (5 bases). The CDR3 DNA reads as TGTGCCAGCTCGGGGGGGACGAACTATGGCTACACCTTC. Translation gives CASSGGTNYGYTF.